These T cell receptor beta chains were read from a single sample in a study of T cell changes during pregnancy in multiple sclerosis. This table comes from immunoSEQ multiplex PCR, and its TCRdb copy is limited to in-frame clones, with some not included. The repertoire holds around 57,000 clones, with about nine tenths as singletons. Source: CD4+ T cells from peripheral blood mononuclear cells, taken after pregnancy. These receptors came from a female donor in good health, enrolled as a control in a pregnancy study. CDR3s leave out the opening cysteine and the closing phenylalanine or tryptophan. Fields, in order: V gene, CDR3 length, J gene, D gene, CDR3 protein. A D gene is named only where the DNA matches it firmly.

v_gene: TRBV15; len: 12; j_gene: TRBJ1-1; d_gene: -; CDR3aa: ATSRGGAGTEAF
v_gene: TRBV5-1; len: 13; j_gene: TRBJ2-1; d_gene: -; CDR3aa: ASSLGGSSYNEQF
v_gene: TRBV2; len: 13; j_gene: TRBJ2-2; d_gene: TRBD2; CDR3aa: ASRGRGRNTGELF
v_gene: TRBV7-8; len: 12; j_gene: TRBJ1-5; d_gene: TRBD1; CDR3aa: ASSRTGRYQPQH
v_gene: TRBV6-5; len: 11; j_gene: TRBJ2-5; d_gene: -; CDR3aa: ASRDPGVMAQY
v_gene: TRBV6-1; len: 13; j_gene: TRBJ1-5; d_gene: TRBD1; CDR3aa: ASSGQGTPNQPQH
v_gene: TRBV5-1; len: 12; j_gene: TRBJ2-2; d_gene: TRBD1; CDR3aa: ASSPRDRAVELF
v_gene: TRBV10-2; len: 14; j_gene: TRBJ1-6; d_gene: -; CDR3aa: ASSDPSTVSWAPLH
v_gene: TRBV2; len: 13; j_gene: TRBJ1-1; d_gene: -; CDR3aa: ASRANIATNTEAF
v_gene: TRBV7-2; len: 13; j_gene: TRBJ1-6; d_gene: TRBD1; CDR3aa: ASSLTGQVNSPLH
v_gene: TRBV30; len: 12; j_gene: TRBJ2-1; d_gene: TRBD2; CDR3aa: AWRVRGGREEQF
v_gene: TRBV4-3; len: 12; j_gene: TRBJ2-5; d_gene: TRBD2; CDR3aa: ASSPGLAGETQY
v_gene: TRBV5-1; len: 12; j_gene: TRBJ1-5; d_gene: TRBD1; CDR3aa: ASSLGTGGQPQH
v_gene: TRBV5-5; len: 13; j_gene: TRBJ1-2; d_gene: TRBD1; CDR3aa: ASSLAGQGVYGYT
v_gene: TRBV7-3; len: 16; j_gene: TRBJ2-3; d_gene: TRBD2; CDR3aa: ASSLTASGGGSTDTQY
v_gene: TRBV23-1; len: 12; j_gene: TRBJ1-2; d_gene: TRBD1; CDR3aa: ASSQKGQIYGYT
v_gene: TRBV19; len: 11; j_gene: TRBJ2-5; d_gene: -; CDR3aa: ASSTGVGETQY
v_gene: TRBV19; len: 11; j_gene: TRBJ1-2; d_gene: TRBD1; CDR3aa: ASSIQGGYGYT
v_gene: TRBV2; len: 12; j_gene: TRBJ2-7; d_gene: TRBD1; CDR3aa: ASKETGLSYEQY
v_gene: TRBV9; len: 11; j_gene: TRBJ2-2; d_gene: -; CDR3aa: ASSVGGTGELF
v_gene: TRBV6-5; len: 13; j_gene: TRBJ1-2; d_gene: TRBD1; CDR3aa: ASRIRPGQGQGYT
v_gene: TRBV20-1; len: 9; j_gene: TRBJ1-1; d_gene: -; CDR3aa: SATLKIVAF